This entry concerns a single TCR beta chain. Assay: immunoSEQ multiplex PCR; the TCRdb copy retains only in-frame clones and omits some. The table includes roughly 93,000 clones, 75% to 90% detected once. The data derive from a study of T cell responses to AZD1222 COVID-19 vaccine. Study details: Pooling covered second doses at about 4 or about 12 weeks.

The CDR3 has 15 residues. V lost 6 bases and J lost 0, with 15 bases in between. Germline V gene data show CDR1 as MNHEY and CDR2 as SVGEGT. The sequencing used peripheral blood, collected on day 0 of AZD1222 vaccination. J is TRBJ2-7 and V is TRBV6-2 or TRBV6-3; weak D call: TRBD2 (5 bases). The origin of this receptor is an adult in good health. The CDR3 here is CASSPLAVGSYEQYF. The CDR3 DNA follows: TGTGCCAGCAGCCCTCTAGCTGTAGGCTCCTACGAGCAGTACTTC.